Following are 18 T cell receptor beta chains from one sample sequenced in a study of beta chain features in type 1 diabetes. These TCRs are of unknown antigen specificity. Of the isolated RNA, all was reverse transcribed, and so the sequenced material was expressed TCRB transcripts. Clones were sequenced by immunoSEQ multiplex PCR, and TCRdb holds only the in-frame ones, with some missing. The repertoire holds about 260,000 clones, less than 30% seen once, with approximately 0.011% in the top ten. Study-wide findings and caveats: In all four CD4+ subsets, TCRB CDR3 length was significantly, moderately reduced in type 1 diabetes.

Sequenced input: naive CD4+ T cells from blood. These TCRs come from a woman aged 25 to 39 with type 1 diabetes.

The rearrangement uses TRBV14 and TRBJ2-3, with D possibly being TRBD2 (5 bases). Germline V gene lookup returns CDR1 SGHDN and CDR2 FVKESK. The CDR3 is 16 amino acids. Trimming stripped 8 bases from V and 5 bases from J, with 23 bases between. CDR3: CASGGGPKGGGDTQYF. DNA for the CDR3: TGTGCCAGCGGAGGCGGGCCGAAAGGAGGTGGAGATACGCAGTATTTT.

The chain combines TRBV30 with TRBJ2-7; 12 bases are a match to TRBD2. The germline V gene encodes CDR1 GTSNPN and CDR2 SVGIG (reference sequence). The CDR3 loop spans 14 amino acids. V dropped 6 bases and J dropped 0; count of bases not matched to a gene: 3. The CDR3 reads CACRTSGVSYEQYF. The CDR3 region has the DNA TGTGCCTGCAGGACTAGCGGGGTCTCCTACGAGCAGTACTTC.

The chain recombines TRBV5-1 with TRBJ2-5; 9 bases match TRBD1. Germline CDR1 and CDR2: SGHRS and YFSETQ. The CDR3 sequence is 14 residues long. Trimming cost V 4 bases and J 3 bases; bases outside gene matches: 4. The CDR3: CASSQGTGKETQYF. The CDR3 region has the DNA TGCGCCAGCAGCCAGGGGACAGGGAAAGAGACCCAGTACTTC. The variable domain in full, completed from reference TRBV5-1 and TRBJ2-5, reads KAGVTQTPRYLIKTRGQQVTLSCSPISGHRSVSWYQQTPGQGLQFLFEYFSETQRNKGNFPGRFSGRQFSNSRSEMNVSTLELGDSALYLCASSQGTGKETQYFGPGTRLLVL.

The chain joins TRBV11-1 to TRBJ2-5, with TRBD1 identical over 9 bases. The V gene end was trimmed by 5 bases and the J gene end by 2 bases; junction bases not matched to a gene: 6. The CDR3 sequence is 15 residues long. Looked up from germline, CDR1 is SGHAT and CDR2 is FQDESV (reference sequence). CDR3 nucleotides: TGTGCCAGCAGCCTACCGGACAGGGGACAAGAGACCCAGTACTTC. This encodes CASSLPDRGQETQYF.

This chain uses TRBV4-1 with TRBJ1-2, with D perhaps TRBD1 (6 bases). Germline V gene data show CDR1 as MGHRA and CDR2 as YSYEKL. V was shortened by 2 bases and J by 2 bases, with 15 bases between the two germline ends. The CDR3 is made up of 16 amino acids. Here the CDR3 reads CASSQPGQILNYGYTF. The CDR3 nucleotides are TGCGCCAGCAGCCAACCAGGACAGATACTAAACTATGGCTACACCTTC.

This clone occurred a few times. The chain is built from TRBV7-2 and TRBJ2-1; weak D call: TRBD2 (5 bases). Trimming stripped 2 bases from V and 4 bases from J, with 6 bases between. Germline V gives CDR1 SGHTA, CDR2 FQGNSA. There are 13 residues in the CDR3. The CDR3 reads CASSLSGYNEQFF. CDR3 DNA: TGTGCCAGCAGCTTAAGCGGATACAATGAGCAGTTCTTC.

The V call is TRBV10-3, the J call TRBJ2-2, with 8 bases identical to TRBD2. The CDR3 totals 16 residues. J was trimmed by 5 bases and V by 6 bases; bases with no gene match: 11. CDR1 and CDR2 (germline): ENHRY, SYGVKD. The CDR3 DNA reads as TGTGCCATCAGGGGTACGGGGGGGAGATGGACCGGGGAGCTGTTTTTT. Amino acid sequence: CAIRGTGGRWTGELFF.

The rearrangement links TRBV7-2 to TRBJ2-7; the D gene is possibly TRBD2 (5 bases). The CDR3 is 15 residues long. Germline CDR1 reads SGHTA; CDR2 reads FQGNSA. Trimming took 2 bases from V and 2 from J, leaving 13 bases between them. CDR3 nucleotides: TGTGCCAGCAGCTTAATTGCGACGGGGACCTACGAGCAGTACTTC. Protein product: CASSLIATGTYEQYF.

The table lists this clone with a few counts. The chain is built from TRBV29-1 and TRBJ2-1, with a tentative D call TRBD1 (5 bases). The CDR3 sequence is 12 residues long. The germline CDR1 and CDR2 sequences are SQVTM and ANQGSEA. V lost 0 bases, J lost 5 bases, and 5 bases lay in between. The CDR3 loop is CSVEDRDNEQFF. CDR3 coding DNA: TGCAGCGTTGAAGACAGGGACAATGAGCAGTTCTTC.

This sequence joins TRBV18 and TRBJ2-5, with 7 positions matching TRBD2. Per the germline V gene, CDR1 is KGHSH and CDR2 is LQKENI. The length of the CDR3 is 15 residues. V lost 5 bases to trimming and J lost 1 base; unmatched junction nucleotides: 7. The DNA of the CDR3 is TGTGCCAGCTCATCTTACGGGAGGCCCCAAGAGACCCAGTACTTC. It yields the protein CASSSYGRPQETQYF.

The table lists this clone with a few counts. The chain carries TRBV7-9 and TRBJ2-5; 10 nucleotides agree with TRBD2. The CDR3 consists of 14 residues. The germline V gene has CDR1 SEHNR and CDR2 FQNEAQ (reference sequence). Trimming at V came to 3 bases and at J to 3 bases, leaving 1 base not matched to a gene. CDR3 sequence (DNA): TGTGCCAGCAGCTTGCTAGCGGGAGAAGAGACCCAGTACTTC. This encodes CASSLLAGEETQYF.

This clone has more than one count but fewer than ten. The chain joins TRBV4-1 to TRBJ2-7; 11 bases line up with TRBD2. Germline loops: CDR1 MGHRA, CDR2 YSYEKL. The CDR3 covers 17 residues. Trimming cost V 4 bases and J 4 bases; bases outside gene matches: 12. The CDR3 region is CASSRFLLAGERYEQYF. CDR3 nucleotide sequence: TGCGCCAGCAGCCGATTCCTACTAGCGGGAGAAAGGTACGAGCAGTACTTC.

This clone was found a few times. V and J are TRBV9 and TRBJ2-2, with TRBD2 identical over 9 bases. After removal of 2 bases from V and 6 bases from J, the junction contained 11 bases not matched to a gene. The CDR3 contains 17 residues. Germline values: CDR1 SGDLS, CDR2 YYNGEE. CDR3 region: CASSVGLAVGISGELFF. The DNA of the CDR3 is TGTGCCAGCAGCGTGGGACTAGCAGTTGGTATTTCCGGGGAGCTGTTTTTT.

This chain connects TRBV30 to TRBJ2-7; no definite D call. Germline assignment: CDR1 GTSNPN and CDR2 SVGIG (reference sequence). The CDR3 covers 13 residues. Trimming removed 0 bases at V and 1 base at J, with 7 bases between. The DNA of the CDR3 is TGTGCCTGGAGTGTACAGAGTTCCTACGAGCAGTACTTC. It is translated as CAWSVQSSYEQYF.

This clone was detected a few times. The V and J genes are TRBV6-5 and TRBJ2-7; 8 bases fit TRBD1. CDR3 length: 14 residues. With V trimmed by 1 base and J by 6 bases, 5 bases remained unmatched. Per the germline V gene, CDR1 is MNHEY and CDR2 is SVGAGI. The chain's CDR3 is CASSYLGQDGEQYF. Written as DNA, the CDR3 is TGTGCCAGCAGTTACTTGGGACAGGACGGCGAGCAGTACTTC.

With respect to this clone: Other nucleotide sequences from this sample produce the same CDR3. The rearrangement uses TRBV5-1 and TRBJ1-1; a possible D gene is TRBD1 (5 bases). V shed 2 bases and J shed 5 bases, with 10 bases lying between them. The CDR3 extends over 13 amino acids. Per the germline V gene, CDR1 is SGHRS and CDR2 is YFSETQ. CDR3: CASSLAGQTEAFF. DNA for the CDR3: TGCGCCAGCAGCTTAGCAGGGCAAACTGAAGCTTTCTTT. The variable domain in full, completed from reference TRBV5-1 and TRBJ1-1, reads KAGVTQTPRYLIKTRGQQVTLSCSPISGHRSVSWYQQTPGQGLQFLFEYFSETQRNKGNFPGRFSGRQFSNSRSEMNVSTLELGDSALYLCASSLAGQTEAFFGQGTRLTVV.

This clone was counted a few times. The chain combines TRBV4-2 with TRBJ1-5; TRBD1 might be the D (5 bases). The CDR3 covers 15 residues. Trimming removed 0 bases from V and 4 bases from J, with 10 bases in between. CDR1 and CDR2 from the germline V gene are LGHNA and YNFKEQ. The DNA of the CDR3 is TGTGCCAGCAGCCAAGATATGGGGGGGAATCAGCCCCAGCATTTT. It translates to CASSQDMGGNQPQHF.

This clone was seen a few times. The rearrangement uses TRBV9 and TRBJ1-2, with D possibly TRBD1 on 6 matching bases. Germline V gives CDR1 SGDLS, CDR2 YYNGEE. This CDR3 is built from 14 residues. Trimming removed 4 bases from V and 2 bases from J, with 12 bases in between. In nucleotides, the CDR3 is TGTGCCAGCAGCCCCACACAGGGAAACTATGGCTACACCTTC. It yields the protein CASSPTQGNYGYTF.